The clone carrying this TCR beta chain was seen a handful of times. Its antigen is undetermined. This record comes from a study of cytomegalovirus exposure and HLA in healthy donors. Study-wide points: In an earlier analysis, in fewer than 700 donors, most V segments appeared productive either ~87% or ~30% of the time.

The PCR contained 60 Vbeta and 13 Jbeta primers. Data came from immunoSEQ multiplex PCR; TCRdb stores just in-frame clones and leaves some out. The sample contains under 65,000 clones, 82% of which appear only once. V gave up 5 bases and J gave up 5 bases; unmatched junction bases: 7. Germline CDR1 is MGHDK and CDR2 is SYGVNS. The CDR3 contains 14 residues. The V and J genes are TRBV25-1 and TRBJ2-3; 7 bases fit TRBD2. The source of this sequence is a man aged 45 to 65 in good health and CMV-seronegative. The specimen sequenced was PBMCs. In DNA, the CDR3 is TGTGCCAGCAGTCCAAGCGGGGCTCTAGATACGCAGTATTTT. This translates into CASSPSGALDTQYF.